This T cell receptor (beta chain) came from a study of cytomegalovirus exposure and HLA in healthy donors (TCRdb year 2017). Broadly, across the study: An earlier analysis of some 500 of the donors reported about 250 Gb of sequence data and about 100 million unique TCR beta sequences from some 180 million T cells. An early release covering over 500 HLA-typed donors comprised approximately 300 gigabases of sequencing data and around 80 million unique TCR sequences. Of the roughly 400 genotyped donors, approximately 81% were placed in the genetic ancestry cluster associated with self-reported Caucasian donors. The study aimed to test whether signatures of past pathogen exposure could be identified by cataloging public T cell receptors. Using immunosequencing, the study profiled T cell repertoires from fewer than 850 subjects and related those repertoires to cytomegalovirus serostatus. Along with the approximately 700-subject first cohort, a separate validation cohort of approximately 110 different subjects was used. To predict cytomegalovirus infection status, the study brought together high-throughput TCR immunosequencing, statistical association of individual TCRs with disease status, and machine learning. To study patterns of TCR occurrence, a later analysis re-analyzed previously published TCR beta repertoires from more than 550 donors and added high-resolution HLA genotyping. Rather than drawing on any new phenotypic data, the later analysis identified candidate immune exposures from TCR beta sequences and the way those sequences occurred across donors. An earlier analysis of around 580 of the donors used high-throughput TCR beta sequencing to judge whether each TCR beta V gene segment behaved as functional or pseudogenic. Alongside the repertoire data, information on donor age, sex, ethnicity and CMV serostatus was compiled. A later genetic analysis took genome-wide SNP genotypes for about three fifths of the roughly 670 donors and used that subset as a discovery cohort. Every discovery cohort repertoire had been produced on one sequencing platform. HLA typing covered class I and class II loci at four-digit resolution. Typing coverage varied by locus: roughly 629-640 donors for A, B, C, DRB1 and DQB1; more than 500 for DQA1; nearly 610 for DPA1; under 490 for DPB1. Several DR-DQ haplotypes were treated as single units for association and clustering because of strong linkage in the cohort. Among some 410 genotyped donors of the cohort, an average of approximately 240,000 unique TCR beta nucleotide sequences were sequenced per donor, 15% to 20% of them non-productive. Broad study findings and their caveats: Compared with equally common non-associated chains, HLA-associated TCR beta chains in a later analysis were more clonally expanded and had lower generation probabilities. A later analysis reported that several top co-occurrence clusters appeared linked to parvovirus B19, influenza, CMV and Epstein-Barr virus. A later analysis associated roughly 17,000 TCR beta sequences with specific HLA alleles at a false discovery rate of 0.05. The sequencing pipeline was judged likely to have produced a cluster of highly shared sequence variants as a technical artifact. A later genetic analysis reported fewer N-insertions in productive TCRs among donors in an Asian-associated ancestry cluster than the roughly 700-donor mean. A later analysis found that most CMV-associated TCR beta chains appeared HLA-restricted, with HLA associations seemingly driven largely by CMV exposure. Assigning TCR associations to individual alleles was difficult when HLA alleles, especially DR and DQ, strongly co-occurred. Broadly in line with IMGT annotations, most TCR beta V segments showed up in productive rearrangements about 87% or about 30% of the time in an earlier analysis of several hundred of the donors. It was suggested by the authors that the approach could potentially be generalized to other disease states and immunological phenotypes. Presence/absence analyses assumed roughly uniform sequencing depth across donors, an assumption that may not hold. Correlated functional status among segregating V segments might be attributable to linkage disequilibrium, but an unknown experimental factor could not be ruled out. Approximately 16 rarely observed V segments, including chromosome 9 orphons, were excluded from the earlier analysis of almost 600 of the donors because counts were too low. In a later analysis, the rate of TCR association differed among HLA loci, with DRB1 alleles having the most associated TCRs and HLA-C alleles having the fewest. An association between a missense DCLRE1C variant and V-gene and J-gene trimming of TCR beta chains was found in a later genetic analysis and replicated in an independent cohort. A further reported finding was that TCR beta sequences accurately predicted the HLA-A and HLA-B alleles for most subjects in the first cohort. Because HLA typing was missing for some donors at each locus, association tests included only the typed subset. Most TCR sequences were seen in very few donors, while some public TCRs were found in many individuals. In vitro tests confirmed that a few of the cytomegalovirus-associated TCR beta chains recognize cytomegalovirus antigens. CMV serostatus was the only immune exposure information available for the cohort. The classifier was reported to diagnose cytomegalovirus status with high specificity and sensitivity in both the original and validation cohorts. The cohort was sequenced for TCR beta chains only, and without alpha or paired-chain data the features that could be detected were limited. In the study, approximately 150 TCR beta chains were listed as associated with cytomegalovirus.

The cohort consisted of approximately 690 healthy bone marrow donors. At the time of sampling, all cohort members were nominally healthy, though unrecorded immune exposures were likely present. The donor tested CMV seronegative and was one of the 352 seronegative cohort members. A peripheral blood sample was provided by each donor, and peripheral blood mononuclear cells were used for TCR beta sequencing. The Qiagen DNeasy Blood Extraction Kit was used to extract genomic DNA from the blood cell samples. Concerning this clone: This receptor's antigen is unknown. Base-call qualities are not available, and no considerably larger clone is one nucleotide away.

The library was produced with the immunoSEQ multiplex PCR assay. For the multiplex PCR, a mixture combining 60 forward primers for TCR Vbeta segments and 13 reverse primers for TCR Jbeta segments was used. The CDR3 region of rearranged TCR beta genes was amplified from genomic DNA with a multiplex PCR assay. The amplified TCR beta libraries were sequenced on the Illumina HiSeq System as 87-base-pair reads. In the source study's methods: Across the 670 or so repertoires, a later analysis counted around 80 million unique TCR beta chains, around 11 million of which were shared by at least two donors. Raw reads were error-corrected and collapsed into unique sequences with a nearest-neighbor algorithm that merged closely related sequences to remove PCR and sequencing errors. CDR3 sequences were aligned to IMGT reference sequences to assign V, D and J gene segments. Each retained sequence needed at least a six-nucleotide match to both a V gene segment and a J gene segment. Rearrangements were called productive when the CDR3 lacked stop codons and stayed in frame with V and J; all others were non-productive. CDR3 was defined by IMGT convention, running from the second conserved V-encoded cysteine to the conserved J-encoded phenylalanine. In an earlier analysis of 550 to 650 of the donors, sequences lacking an unambiguous match to a single V gene segment were excluded. In an earlier analysis of about 590 of the donors, a V segment was called functional when productive rearrangements were above 56.7%, and segregating when the standard deviation between donors exceeded 5%. A statistical classification framework was developed to diagnose cytomegalovirus status using the catalog of TCR beta chain sequences. In a later analysis, V and J genes were assigned by comparing TCR nucleotide sequences against IMGT/GENE-DB human TR gene sequences. In a later analysis, CDR3 sequences and most-parsimonious VDJ recombination scenarios were assigned using the TCRdist pipeline. In a later analysis, each TCR beta chain was defined by its CDR3 amino acid sequence together with its V-gene family, and reads lacking a unique V-gene family were excluded. In a later analysis, 450 to 600 highly shared, low-generation-probability nucleotide sequences were removed to address suspected cross-contamination and a sequencing artifact. A later analysis calculated a clonal expansion index for each public chain from normalized within-repertoire ranks of inferred template counts. A later analysis computed generation probabilities with a VDJ recombination model fitted to out-of-frame rearrangements, and checked the results against IGoR. In a later analysis, TCR-TCR, TCR-HLA and TCR-CMV co-occurrence was scored with hypergeometric tests, and a repertoire-size bias correction was applied to TCR pairs. To estimate false discovery rates, a later analysis permuted the HLA or CMV assignments 20 times. In a later analysis, co-occurring TCRs were grouped with DBSCAN, and TCRdist sequence similarity was added when clustering was performed within HLA-allele-positive subsets. Co-occurrence clustering excluded repertoires with fewer than 30,000 or more than 120,000 public chains, plus five with anomalous nucleotide sharing. TCRdb mirrors the immuneACCESS table, restricted to in-frame sequences. Some clones are absent from its copies; in checked studies, under half trace to an unresolved V gene, and the reason for the others is unknown. V and J calls and clone size are those listed in that table; D and trimming were worked out from the DNA. Across this sample there are around 120,000 clones, with about 76% seen only once. Of the sample, about 0.63% is held by the ten largest clones.

The receptor was derived from a man aged 18 to 29 in good health and CMV-seronegative. What was sequenced was PBMCs.

The nucleotide sequence is TGTGCCAGCAGCTTGTCTCTCGGAAACACCATATATTTT. It is translated as CASSLSLGNTIYF. This chain joins TRBV11-3 to TRBJ1-3, with the D gene not clear enough to name. The CDR3 numbers 13 residues from cysteine through phenylalanine. Just CDR3 DNA is preserved here, 39 bases in frame from base 1. Via the germline V gene, CDR1 is SGHNT and CDR2 YENEEA. Trimming takes 3 bases from V and 4 bases from J, and the germline ends sit 7 bases apart.